The clone carrying this TCR beta chain was seen at least ten times. The antigen is not known. This sample was included in a study of CD8 T cells in ankylosing spondylitis. Findings and caveats of the study: A TCR beta motif of roughly eight highly homologous variants appeared characteristic of ankylosing spondylitis blood.

As the method for making TCR beta libraries, quantitative 5'-RACE with molecular barcodes was used. MiXCR, run by TCRdb on the 5' RACE reads, gives a single entry per CDR3 protein. The data contain more than 250,000 distinct CDR3 sequences, under 14% of them singletons. In germline, CDR1 is DFQATT, CDR2 SNEGSKA (reference sequence). Trimming took 3 bases from V and 1 from J, leaving 9 bases between them. The CDR3 sequence is 14 residues long. The chain carries TRBV20-1 and TRBJ2-2, with TRBD1 as a possible D gene (5 bases). Input material: blood, either unsorted or a sorted T cell fraction (not recorded which). The TCR originated in a female donor with ankylosing spondylitis or in good health (not recorded which). CDR3 nucleotides: TGCAGTGCTAGGGGGCCGCTGAACACCGGGGAGCTGTTTTTT. Translating gives CSARGPLNTGELFF.